These T cell receptor beta chains were read from a single sample in a study of cytomegalovirus exposure and HLA in healthy donors. Profiling relied on immunoSEQ multiplex PCR, and the TCRdb table lists in-frame clones only, not all of them. The repertoire includes 150,000 to 200,000 clones, around four fifths of them detected once, and under 2% sits in the top ten. The sequencing sample was made of PBMCs. Every receptor here comes from a man aged 40-49 years in good health and CMV-seropositive. The CDR3 runs from the conserved cysteine through the conserved F or W. A D gene is named only where the DNA matches it firmly. Clone size, where shown, is once, few, many, or a class for clones that have expanded.

clone size	J gene	V gene	CDR3 length	D gene	CDR3 DNA	CDR3 protein
-	TRBJ1-3	TRBV27	16	-	TGTGCCAGCAGTTTGGGCAGGGGCAGCTCTGGAAACACCATATATTTT	CASSLGRGSSGNTIYF
few	TRBJ2-7	TRBV11-2	19	TRBD2	TGTGCCAGCAGCCTACAACCTCCGGTCCTAGCGGGAGGTCGGCACGAGCAGTACTTC	CASSLQPPVLAGGRHEQYF
-	TRBJ2-7	TRBV19	14	TRBD1	TGTGCCAGTAGTGCGGGACAGGGACCGTACGAGCAGTACTTC	CASSAGQGPYEQYF
-	TRBJ2-2	TRBV7-9	16	TRBD1	TGTTCCAGCAGCCCACAGACAGGGGGCAACACCGGGGAGCTGTTTTTT	CSSSPQTGGNTGELFF
-	TRBJ1-2	TRBV25-1	12	-	TGTGCCAGCAGCGATACAGGGAGAGGCTACACCTTC	CASSDTGRGYTF
-	TRBJ1-1	TRBV30	14	TRBD1	TGTGCCTGGACCTCGGCCGGACAGGCAAGGAGGGCTTTCTTT	CAWTSAGQARRAFF
-	TRBJ2-7	TRBV5-5	17	TRBD2	TGTGCCAGCAGCTTGGTTATTCTAGCGGGAGATTCCTACGAGCAGTACTTC	CASSLVILAGDSYEQYF
-	TRBJ2-7	TRBV6-1	15	-	TGTGCCAGCAGTGATTATTCGGACGGACACTACGAGCAGTACTTC	CASSDYSDGHYEQYF
-	TRBJ2-7	TRBV28	15	TRBD2	TGTGCCAGCAGTGGCGGACTAGCGGGGTCCTACGAGCAGTACTTC	CASSGGLAGSYEQYF
-	TRBJ1-4	TRBV7-6	12	-	TGTGCCAGCAGCTTAGTTGAGGAAAAACTGTTTTTT	CASSLVEEKLFF
-	TRBJ2-7	TRBV30	11	-	TGTGCCTGGAGTGTTCTTGACGAGCAGTACTTC	CAWSVLDEQYF
-	TRBJ2-5	TRBV7-3	14	-	TGTGCCAGCAGCCCTACAGGGCTCCAAGAGACCCAGTACTTC	CASSPTGLQETQYF
-	TRBJ2-3	TRBV5-6	15	-	TGTGCCAGTAATGGCGGCACTACTAGCACAGATACGCAGTATTTT	CASNGGTTSTDTQYF
-	TRBJ2-1	TRBV14	16	TRBD2	TGTGCCAGCAGCCTATGGGGACTAGCGGGAGTGAATGAGCAGTTCTTC	CASSLWGLAGVNEQFF
once	TRBJ1-2	TRBV4-1	13	TRBD1	TGCGCCAGCAGCCTCAGGACAGGCTATGGCTACACCTTC	CASSLRTGYGYTF
-	TRBJ2-7	TRBV5-1	14	TRBD1	TGCGCCAGCAGCCTCCGGGACAGGGTTTCCGAGCAGTACTTC	CASSLRDRVSEQYF
-	TRBJ2-7	TRBV18	15	TRBD1	TGTGCCAGCTCACCGGTGGGGACAGGGGGACTCGAGCAGTACTTC	CASSPVGTGGLEQYF
-	TRBJ1-1	TRBV7-9	14	-	TGTGCCAGCAGCTTGGGCGGCCTGAGGGCTGAAGCTTTCTTT	CASSLGGLRAEAFF
-	TRBJ2-7	TRBV5-1	15	TRBD2	TGCGCCAGCAGCCGAGAAGCGGGATCCGGCTACGAGCAGTACTTC	CASSREAGSGYEQYF
few	TRBJ1-1	TRBV5-6	15	-	TGTGCCAGCAGCTTGGTTGGGGGGGTGAACACTGAAGCTTTCTTT	CASSLVGGVNTEAFF
-	TRBJ1-1	TRBV4-3	16	TRBD1	TGCGCCAGCAGCCAGTTACCCGGGACAGGGGAGTCACAAGCTTTCTTT	CASSQLPGTGESQAFF
-	TRBJ2-1	TRBV5-6	16	TRBD1	TGTGCCAGCAGCCGGACAGGGGCGAACCTCTACAATGAGCAGTTCTTC	CASSRTGANLYNEQFF
-	TRBJ2-7	TRBV5-5	16	-	TGTGCCAGCAGCTTGGGATTTGACAGGTTCTCCTACGAGCAGTACTTC	CASSLGFDRFSYEQYF
-	TRBJ1-2	TRBV6-1	15	-	TGTGCCAGCAGTGATGGGAAGGGGTGGGACTATGGCTACACCTTC	CASSDGKGWDYGYTF
-	TRBJ2-7	TRBV4-1	17	TRBD2	TGCGCCAGCAGCCAAGATAGTCGAGTAGCGGGATCCTACGAGCAGTACTTC	CASSQDSRVAGSYEQYF
-	TRBJ2-7	TRBV5-1	14	-	TGCGCCAGCAGCTTGGACCCAGGCCTTCCCGAGCAGTACTTC	CASSLDPGLPEQYF
-	TRBJ2-1	TRBV19	12	-	TGTGCCAGTAGTGAACGGGAGAATGAGCAGTTCTTC	CASSERENEQFF
-	TRBJ2-2	TRBV7-2	13	-	TGTGCCAGCAGCCTAAACAGAGTCGGGGAGCTGTTTTTT	CASSLNRVGELFF
-	TRBJ2-3	TRBV2	13	-	TGTGCCAGCAACCAGGGGATCGAAGATACGCAGTATTTT	CASNQGIEDTQYF
-	TRBJ1-2	TRBV27	17	-	TGTGCCAGCACCAAAACAGCCTCTTACAGGGAGCATTGGGGCTACACCTTC	CASTKTASYREHWGYTF
-	TRBJ1-1	TRBV7-3	14	-	TGTGCCAGCAGCTCTAGGGGGAGAGACACTGAAGCTTTCTTT	CASSSRGRDTEAFF
once	TRBJ1-2	TRBV19	15	-	TGTGCCAGTACCATAGGACAAGGGATCAACTATGGCTACACCTTC	CASTIGQGINYGYTF
-	TRBJ2-5	TRBV7-9	13	-	TGTGCCAGCAGCTTCGGAGGCCAAGAGACCCAGTACTTC	CASSFGGQETQYF
-	TRBJ2-7	TRBV28	14	-	TGTGCCAGCAGCGACAGTACTATGGACTACGAGCAGTACTTC	CASSDSTMDYEQYF
-	TRBJ2-5	TRBV28	14	TRBD1	TGTGCCAGCCTCGGGACAGGGTTATCAGAGACCCAGTACTTC	CASLGTGLSETQYF
-	TRBJ1-5	TRBV27	13	-	TGTGCCAGCAGTCTTCGGAGGCATCAGCCCCAGCATTTT	CASSLRRHQPQHF
-	TRBJ1-1	TRBV6-1	12	-	TGTGCCAGCAGTGAGTCGAGGGGGGGAGCTTTCTTT	CASSESRGGAFF
-	TRBJ2-1	TRBV1	17	-	TGCACCAGCAGCCAAGAGGACAGAAGCATCGGTCGCAATGAGCAGTTCTTC	CTSSQEDRSIGRNEQFF
-	TRBJ2-7	TRBV7-6	15	-	TGTGCCAGCAGCCGGGAGCAGGGTAGGTCCTACGAGCAGTACTTC	CASSREQGRSYEQYF
-	TRBJ1-2	TRBV5-4	12	TRBD1	TGTGCCAGCAGCCCACCGACAGGGGGGAACACCTTC	CASSPPTGGNTF
-	TRBJ2-2	TRBV6-4	14	TRBD1	TGTGCCAGCTCGGTTGTGACAGGGGTCGGGGAGCTGTTTTTT	CASSVVTGVGELFF
-	TRBJ1-3	TRBV5-1	14	-	TGCGCCAGCAGCCGAGGACAGAGTGGAAACACCATATATTTT	CASSRGQSGNTIYF
once	TRBJ1-2	TRBV6-5	12	TRBD1	TGTGCCAGCAGGACAGGGGGTTGGGGCTACACCTTC	CASRTGGWGYTF
-	TRBJ1-2	TRBV6-1	14	TRBD1	TGTGCCAGCAGCCTTCCCCAGGGGGCGAATGGCTACACCTTC	CASSLPQGANGYTF
-	TRBJ2-7	TRBV5-6	13	-	TGTGCCAGCAGATACAGCAACTCCTACGAGCAGTACTTC	CASRYSNSYEQYF
-	TRBJ1-1	TRBV11-3	13	-	TGTGCCAGCAGCAAAGACAGGAACACTGAAGCTTTCTTT	CASSKDRNTEAFF
few	TRBJ2-7	TRBV7-9	14	-	TGTGCCAGCAGCTTAGGCAGGGCCCAACTCGAGCAGTACTTC	CASSLGRAQLEQYF
-	TRBJ2-1	TRBV29-1	14	-	TGCAGCGTTGACCGCCTAGCGAATTACAATGAGCAGTTCTTC	CSVDRLANYNEQFF
-	TRBJ1-5	TRBV30	13	TRBD1	TGTGCCTGGGGGGGACAGAGCAATCAGCCCCAGCATTTT	CAWGGQSNQPQHF
-	TRBJ2-7	TRBV7-2	14	-	TGTGCCAGCAGCTTAGTTCCGAGCTCCTACGAGCAGTACTTC	CASSLVPSSYEQYF
-	TRBJ1-2	TRBV28	13	-	TGTGCCAGCAGGCTACAGTCTAACTATGGCTACACCTTC	CASRLQSNYGYTF
-	TRBJ2-3	TRBV5-1	15	TRBD1	TGCGCCAGCAGCTCCGGGACAGGGGGCGCAGATACGCAGTATTTT	CASSSGTGGADTQYF
-	TRBJ2-5	TRBV9	14	-	TGTGCCAGCAGCGTAGGATGGGGCGAGGAGACCCAGTACTTC	CASSVGWGEETQYF
-	TRBJ1-5	TRBV18	13	TRBD1	TGTGCCAGCTCACAGGACAGGGATGAGCCCCAGCATTTT	CASSQDRDEPQHF